The 5 T cell receptor beta chains reported below all come from one sample, sequenced in a study of cytotoxic CD8 clonotypes in ibrutinib-treated CLL (dated by TCRdb to the early 2020s). This specimen's time point label, per the study, means: approximately twelve months on ibrutinib. The library was generated by the immunoSEQ multiplex PCR assay. Imported from immuneACCESS, the table was reduced by TCRdb to in-frame sequences with V and J called. These copies leave out some clones; in studies compared against another copy, an unresolved V gene accounts for under half, and the cause of the remainder is not known. The sample table contains about 140,000 clones; only one count was recorded for approximately 80% of them. The leading ten clones occupy roughly a quarter of the sample. The specimen was PBMCs, collected after 12 months of ibrutinib treatment. Receptors originate from a human donor with chronic lymphocytic leukemia.

Only one count was recorded for this clone. The J gene is TRBJ2-5, the V gene TRBV4-1, with 7 nucleotides matching TRBD2. Germline loops: CDR1 MGHRA, CDR2 YSYEKL. CDR3 length: 16 amino acids. V dropped 1 base and J dropped 2; count of bases not matched to a gene: 7. CDR3 protein: CASSQGIAGQQETQYF. The CDR3 DNA is TGCGCCAGCAGCCAAGGTATAGCGGGCCAACAAGAGACCCAGTACTTC.

This chain connects TRBV9 to TRBJ2-7, with a tentative D call TRBD2 (6 bases). CDR1 and CDR2 from the germline V gene are SGDLS and YYNGEE. V lost 0 bases and J lost 6, with 10 bases in between. CDR3 length equals 13 residues. CDR3 loop: CASSVAEGSEQYF. CDR3 sequence (DNA): TGTGCCAGCAGCGTAGCGGAGGGGAGCGAGCAGTACTTC.

Only a few counts were recorded for this clone. Different DNA sequences within this sample yield the same CDR3. This sequence joins TRBV18 and TRBJ1-4; TRBD1 matches at 8 bases. CDR3 size: 15 residues. Germline trimming cut 0 bases from V and 4 bases from J; bases unmatched to any gene: 1. The germline V gene has CDR1 KGHSH and CDR2 LQKENI. CDR3 sequence (DNA): TGTGCCAGCTCACCACCGGGACAGGATAATGAAAAACTGTTTTTT. Translating gives CASSPPGQDNEKLFF.

The J gene is TRBJ1-2, the V gene TRBV6-4; TRBD1 matches 7 bases. The CDR3 is made up of 15 amino acids. CDR1 MRHNA and CDR2 SNTAGT come from the germline V gene. V shed 3 bases and J 2 bases; nucleotides not matched to a gene: 6. This CDR3 reads CASSEYLQGNYGYTF. The CDR3, as DNA: TGTGCCAGCAGTGAATACCTACAGGGGAACTATGGCTACACCTTC.

The chain uses TRBV28 and TRBJ2-5; tentatively, D is TRBD2 (5 bases). The CDR3 spans 13 residues. Germline V gene sequence: CDR1 MDHEN, CDR2 SYDVKM. V was clipped by 3 bases and J by 3 bases, with 8 bases between them. CDR3 in amino acids: CASSFPGKETQYF. The CDR3 nucleotides are TGTGCCAGCAGTTTCCCCGGGAAAGAGACCCAGTACTTC.